This record looks at one T cell receptor beta chain sequence and its context. CDR3 length: 16 amino acids. CDR1 and CDR2 (germline): KGHSH, LQKENI. The germline V and J ends were trimmed by 2 bases and 6 bases, with 17 bases remaining between them. From the RT-PCR reads, TCRdb called clonotypes with MiXCR, one entry per CDR3 protein. The sample has approximately 720,000 distinct CDR3 sequences, about 14% seen once. The sequenced material came from memory CD4+ T cells from blood. The sequence derives from a female donor in good health, serving as a healthy control. V is TRBV18 and J is TRBJ2-1; TRBD2 might be the D (5 bases). The CDR3 spells CASSPRLLAGSNEQFF. The CDR3 nucleotides read TGTGCCAGCTCACCAAGACTCCTAGCCGGGTCCAATGAGCAGTTCTTC.